These 24 T cell receptor beta chains were sequenced from one sample in a study of OX40 agonist ivuxolimab in advanced cancers. Data came from immunoSEQ multiplex PCR; TCRdb stores just in-frame clones and leaves some out. This sample has roughly 93,000 clones, with 84% found just once. Material: CD4+ or CD8+ T cells sorted from blood, obtained in a trial of the OX40 agonist ivuxolimab. Every receptor here comes from an adult with an advanced solid tumor such as melanoma, head and neck, liver or kidney cancer.

The rearrangement uses TRBV7-3 and TRBJ1-2; a possible D gene is TRBD1 (6 bases). Trimming pared 1 base from V and 6 bases from J, leaving 12 bases between. The germline V gene has CDR1 SGHTA and CDR2 FQGTGA. There are 14 residues in the CDR3. Here the CDR3 DNA reads TGTGCCAGCAGCTTAAACCCAGGGGCCCATGGCTACACCTTC. The encoded protein is CASSLNPGAHGYTF.

V gene TRBV15 combines with J gene TRBJ2-2; D is perhaps TRBD1 or TRBD2 (6 bases each). This CDR3 has 12 amino acids. The germline V gene has CDR1 LNHNV and CDR2 YYDKDF (reference sequence). The V end was cut by 8 bases, the J end by 5 bases, with 9 bases between. CDR3 sequence: CATGGRTGELFF. Here the CDR3 DNA reads TGTGCCACCGGGGGGCGGACCGGGGAGCTGTTTTTT.

This sequence joins TRBV7-2 and TRBJ2-3; 8 bases fit TRBD2. Germline V gene sequence: CDR1 SGHTA, CDR2 FQGNSA. The J segment lost 3 bases and the V segment lost 1 base, leaving 12 bases of the junction unmatched. CDR3 length: 18 residues. The chain's CDR3 is CASSLDQFAGGPTDTQYF. As DNA, the CDR3 is TGTGCCAGCAGCTTAGACCAGTTTGCGGGAGGACCGACAGATACGCAGTATTTT.

This sequence joins TRBV7-8 and TRBJ1-5; maybe TRBD1 (5 bases). V was cut by 0 bases and J by 4 bases, with 10 bases left in between. CDR1 is SGHVS, CDR2 FQNEAQ, per germline. The CDR3 runs 15 residues. The CDR3 nucleotides are TGTGCCAGCAGCTTAGCGGATGGGGGGAATCAGCCCCAGCATTTT. This gives the protein CASSLADGGNQPQHF.

The chain is built from TRBV5-1 and TRBJ2-2; D may be TRBD2 (7 bases). V lost 3 bases, J lost 3 bases, and 21 bases lay in between. The germline CDR1 and CDR2 sequences are SGHRS and YFSETQ. The CDR3 spans 18 residues. CDR3 in DNA: TGCGCCAGCAGCTGGGGCACCCTAGCGGAGGGGGACACCGGGGAGCTGTTTTTT. Residues: CASSWGTLAEGDTGELFF.

This chain connects TRBV29-1 to TRBJ1-2, with TRBD1 as a possible D gene (6 bases). The V end lost 3 bases, the J end lost 5 bases, and 7 bases lay between the germline ends. This CDR3 is 11 amino acids long. Germline V gene lookup returns CDR1 SQVTM and CDR2 ANQGSEA. The CDR3 DNA is TGCAGCGTTGACAGGGGTTATGGCTACACCTTC. Translating gives CSVDRGYGYTF.

V is TRBV6-1 and J is TRBJ1-5; D might be TRBD1 (6 bases). Germline-derived CDR1 and CDR2 are MNHNS and SASEGT. The CDR3 length is 13 residues. The V and J ends lost 7 bases and 3 bases respectively, with 10 bases between them. CDR3 DNA: TGTGCCAGCAATGGACAGACCAATCAGCCCCAGCATTTT. Residues: CASNGQTNQPQHF.

The chain carries TRBV9 and TRBJ2-7; 11 positions agree with TRBD2. V lost 4 bases, J lost 2 bases, and 5 bases stayed unmatched. From germline, CDR1 is SGDLS and CDR2 YYNGEE. This CDR3 spans 15 amino acids. The DNA of the CDR3 is TGTGCCAGCAGCCCGGTAGCGGGAGGGCCCTACGAGCAGTACTTC. Protein: CASSPVAGGPYEQYF.

The chain uses TRBV7-9 and TRBJ1-3; the D is unclear. Per the germline V gene, CDR1 is SEHNR and CDR2 is FQNEAQ (reference sequence). Trimming removed 3 bases from V and 7 bases from J, with 7 bases in between. The CDR3 length is 12 residues. CDR3 residues: CASSFDDNTIYF. The CDR3, as DNA: TGTGCCAGCAGCTTCGATGATAACACCATATATTTT.

This rearrangement joins TRBV5-1 to TRBJ2-2; 7 bases agree with TRBD1. The V gene end was trimmed by 4 bases and the J gene end by 1 base; junction bases not matched to a gene: 7. The CDR3 is made up of 16 amino acids. CDR1 and CDR2 from the germline V gene are SGHRS and YFSETQ. This CDR3 is CASSPSTGRNTGELFF. CDR3 in DNA: TGCGCCAGCAGCCCCTCGACAGGGCGGAACACCGGGGAGCTGTTTTTT.

The CDR3 DNA follows: TGTGCCAGCAGTGACGAGGCAGATACGCAGTATTTT. Translation gives CASSDEADTQYF. The chain employs TRBV6-4 and TRBJ2-3; D is undetermined. V was shortened by 2 bases and J by 4 bases, with 4 bases between the two germline ends. The CDR3 spans 12 residues. Per the germline V gene, CDR1 is MRHNA and CDR2 is SNTAGT.

The rearrangement links TRBV27 to TRBJ1-6, with 10 bases that match TRBD1. The CDR3 is 16 amino acids. Germline-derived CDR1 and CDR2 are MNHEY and SMNVEV (reference sequence). Trimming at V came to 5 bases and at J to 2 bases, leaving 3 bases not matched to a gene. In DNA, the CDR3 is TGTGCCAGCAGTCCGGGACAGGGGACCTATAATTCACCCCTCCACTTT. This sequence encodes CASSPGQGTYNSPLHF.

This clone appeared once. The chain links TRBV6-5 to TRBJ1-4; D is undetermined. Germline lookup yields CDR1 MNHEY and CDR2 SVGAGI. The CDR3 spans 14 residues. V dropped 6 bases and J dropped 10 bases, with 18 bases sitting between them. The CDR3 DNA reads as TGTGCCAGCAGCTCCGGCCTGGATGGTCGAAAACTGTTTTTT. Protein sequence: CASSSGLDGRKLFF.

The rearrangement joins TRBV9 to TRBJ2-1, with 10 nucleotides matching TRBD2. The junction had 3 bases not matched to a gene; V was cut back by 3 bases and J by 0 bases. This CDR3 has 16 residues. Germline V CDR1 and CDR2: SGDLS, YYNGEE. CDR3 DNA: TGTGCCAGCAGCGCCTCTAGCGGGAGCTCCTACAATGAGCAGTTCTTC. Translated, it gives CASSASSGSSYNEQFF. The variable domain in full, completed from reference TRBV9 and TRBJ2-1, reads DSGVTQTPKHLITATGQRVTLRCSPRSGDLSVYWYQQSLDQGLQFLIQYYNGEERAKGNILERFSAQQFPDLHSELNLSSLELGDSALYFCASSASSGSSYNEQFFGPGTRLTVL.

This chain links TRBV10-3 with TRBJ2-1; D perhaps matches TRBD2 (5 bases). With 6 bases removed from V and 0 bases from J, the gap between germline ends came to 9 bases. Per germline, CDR1 ENHRY and CDR2 SYGVKD. The CDR3 has 14 amino acids. The CDR3 DNA reads as TGTGCCATCAGGAGGGATCCCTCCTACAATGAGCAGTTCTTC. It specifies CAIRRDPSYNEQFF.

This chain uses TRBV6-1 with TRBJ1-5; TRBD1 matches at 7 bases. CDR1 is MNHNS and CDR2 is SASEGT in the germline V gene. The ends lost 6 bases at V and 0 bases at J; junction bases unmatched: 5. The CDR3 consists of 15 residues. The CDR3 coding sequence is TGTGCCAGCAGCCCGACAGGGAATAGCAATCAGCCCCAGCATTTT. It encodes CASSPTGNSNQPQHF.

This clone was counted a few times. The chain is built from TRBV19 and TRBJ2-6; the match to TRBD1 covers 9 bases. Per the germline V gene, CDR1 is LNHDA and CDR2 is SQIVND (reference sequence). CDR3 length: 19 amino acids. The V and J ends lost 1 base and 2 bases, in that order; junction bases with no gene match: 9. The CDR3 bases are TGTGCCAGTAGTATAGGGACGGGACAGGGCATCGCTGGGGCCAACGTCCTGACTTTC. Protein product: CASSIGTGQGIAGANVLTF.

The chain links TRBV10-1 to TRBJ2-7, with a weak D call TRBD1 (5 bases). V lost 0 bases to trimming and J lost 2 bases, with 17 bases between them. The germline V gene has CDR1 WNHNN and CDR2 SYGVQD (reference sequence). This CDR3 region has 17 residues. In DNA, the CDR3 is TGCGCCAGCAGTGAGTCAGGGGTCGGCTTCCTTCCCTACGAGCAGTACTTC. Protein: CASSESGVGFLPYEQYF.

V usage is TRBV4-2 and J usage is TRBJ2-1; D may correspond to TRBD1 or TRBD2 (5 bases each). The CDR3 totals 18 residues. Germline-derived CDR1 and CDR2 are LGHNA and YNFKEQ. Trimming shortened V by 0 bases and J by 0 bases, and 15 bases separated the two germline ends. The CDR3 bases are TGTGCCAGCAGCCAAGATTCAGGGAGACCCCGCTCCTACAATGAGCAGTTCTTC. Protein product: CASSQDSGRPRSYNEQFF.

The CDR3 nucleotides are TGTGCCAGTAGTATAGAGCTCAAAAGGGAGGAAAAACTGTTTTTT. Amino acids: CASSIELKREEKLFF. The J gene is TRBJ1-4, the V gene TRBV19, with no clear D. CDR1 is LNHDA and CDR2 is SQIVND in the germline V gene (reference sequence). Trimming pared 0 bases from V and 8 bases from J, leaving 13 bases between. The CDR3 sequence is 15 residues long.

The chain employs TRBV6-5 and TRBJ2-5; 9 bases fit TRBD1. The J call may be wrong; the DNA end is better matched by TRBJ2-7. Germline CDR1 MNHEY, CDR2 SVGAGI. The CDR3 is made up of 14 amino acids. In DNA, the CDR3 is TGTGCCAGCAAGAAGGGACAGGGTAGCCTCGAGCAGTACTTC. It is translated as CASKKGQGSLEQYF.

The J gene is TRBJ2-3, the V gene TRBV5-1; D may be TRBD1 (6 bases). Germline CDR1 SGHRS, CDR2 YFSETQ. The V end was cut by 4 bases, the J end by 5 bases, with 17 bases between. CDR3 size: 15 residues. The CDR3 coding sequence is TGCGCCAGCAGCGGGGGCGCCCTTTCGGGAGATACGCAGTATTTT. As protein: CASSGGALSGDTQYF. Full variable domain (outside the CDR3, taken from reference TRBV5-1 and TRBJ2-3): KAGVTQTPRYLIKTRGQQVTLSCSPISGHRSVSWYQQTPGQGLQFLFEYFSETQRNKGNFPGRFSGRQFSNSRSEMNVSTLELGDSALYLCASSGGALSGDTQYFGPGTRLTVL.

V is TRBV10-2 and J is TRBJ2-7; 7 bases agree with TRBD2. Germline values: CDR1 WSHSY, CDR2 SAAADI. The length of the CDR3 is 13 residues. The ends lost 6 bases at V and 3 bases at J; junction bases unmatched: 5. CDR3 residues: CASRAGEDYEQYF. DNA for the CDR3: TGCGCCAGCAGGGCGGGAGAGGACTACGAGCAGTACTTC.

This clone appeared once. The chain combines TRBV25-1 with TRBJ1-3; D perhaps matches TRBD1 (6 bases). This CDR3 has 15 residues. V was pared by 2 bases and J by 2 bases, with 10 bases between. Looked up from germline, CDR1 is MGHDK and CDR2 is SYGVNS. CDR3 sequence reads: CASSEVGGPGNTIYF. In DNA, the CDR3 is TGTGCCAGCAGTGAAGTTGGGGGGCCTGGAAACACCATATATTTT.